The rows below give T cell receptor beta chains drawn from one sample of a study of blood T cell repertoires in COVID-19. TCRdb's copy holds only in-frame clones and misses some; the assay was immunoSEQ multiplex PCR. The sample carries over 120,000 clones, roughly 90% recorded once. The sample was peripheral blood. All receptors come from a man in his sixties or seventies with acute or convalescent COVID-19. CDR3s include the opening cysteine and the closing phenylalanine or tryptophan. A D gene is named only where the DNA matches it firmly. Only part of the rows carry a size: once, few, many, or a class if the clone is expanded.

clone size	V gene	D gene	J gene	CDR3 protein	CDR3 DNA
NA	TRBV6-5	TRBD1	TRBJ1-1	CASRTGKSTEAFF	TGTGCCAGCAGGACAGGGAAGAGTACTGAAGCTTTCTTT
NA	TRBV24-1	TRBD2	TRBJ2-1	CATSGLAFNEQFF	TGTGCCACCAGCGGACTAGCTTTCAATGAGCAGTTCTTC
NA	TRBV3-1/TRBV3-2	NA	TRBJ1-4	CASSQDPFQEKLFF	TGTGCCAGCAGCCAAGATCCGTTTCAGGAAAAACTGTTTTTT
NA	TRBV5-1	TRBD2	TRBJ2-7	CASSLQPSSGSSGYEQYF	TGCGCCAGCAGCCTCCAGCCATCTAGCGGGAGTAGTGGCTACGAGCAGTACTTC
NA	TRBV19	NA	TRBJ2-1	CASSIIEPYNEQFF	TGTGCCAGTAGTATCATAGAACCCTACAATGAGCAGTTCTTC
NA	TRBV28	NA	TRBJ2-1	CASSLPGTSYNEQFF	TGTGCCAGCAGTTTACCCGGGACTTCTTACAATGAGCAGTTCTTC
NA	TRBV6-4	TRBD2	TRBJ2-1	CASSHGGGEQFF	TGTGCCAGCAGCCACGGGGGGGGTGAGCAGTTCTTC
NA	TRBV19	NA	TRBJ1-5	CASSIVAGNQQPQHF	TGTGCCAGTAGTATAGTTGCAGGGAATCAGCAGCCCCAGCATTTT
NA	TRBV7-9	NA	TRBJ1-1	CASSLAGSSGEAFF	TGTGCCAGCAGCCTAGCGGGGTCATCGGGAGAAGCTTTCTTT
NA	TRBV18	NA	TRBJ2-1	CASSPSMSRSEQFF	TGTGCCAGCTCACCGAGCATGAGTCGGAGTGAGCAGTTCTTC
NA	TRBV28	NA	TRBJ1-1	CASSLEGEGEAFF	TGTGCCAGCTCCTTAGAAGGGGAAGGTGAGGCTTTCTTT
NA	TRBV30	TRBD2	TRBJ2-2	CAWSRAGGPPGELFF	TGTGCCTGGAGTCGGGCGGGAGGGCCCCCCGGGGAGCTGTTTTTT
NA	TRBV6-5	TRBD1	TRBJ1-1	CASRLGQGKNTEAFF	TGTGCCAGCAGACTCGGACAGGGAAAGAACACTGAAGCTTTCTTT
NA	TRBV29-1	TRBD1	TRBJ1-4	CSALTGGEEKLFF	TGCAGCGCCTTGACAGGGGGGGAGGAAAAACTGTTTTTT
NA	TRBV11-2	TRBD2	TRBJ2-7	CASSPQGLAGNYEQYF	TGTGCCAGCAGCCCCCAGGGACTAGCGGGGAACTACGAGCAGTACTTC
NA	TRBV9	NA	TRBJ1-1	CASSVDLGRDTEAFF	TGTGCCAGCAGCGTAGATTTGGGGAGGGACACTGAAGCTTTCTTT
NA	TRBV18	NA	TRBJ1-5	CASSPRGSNQPQHF	TGTGCCAGCTCCCCGAGGGGGAGCAATCAGCCCCAGCATTTT
NA	TRBV11-2	NA	TRBJ2-7	CASSLSAISYEQYF	TGTGCCAGCAGCTTAAGCGCCATCTCCTACGAGCAGTACTTC
NA	TRBV15	TRBD1	TRBJ1-4	CATSRAGTGGEKLFF	TGTGCCACCAGCAGGGCCGGGACAGGAGGTGAAAAACTGTTTTTT
NA	TRBV5-1	TRBD1	TRBJ1-1	CASSLVGQVNTEAFF	TGCGCCAGCAGCTTGGTGGGACAGGTGAACACTGAAGCTTTCTTT
once	TRBV5-6	NA	TRBJ1-3	CASSLRGNGPGNTIYF	TGTGCCAGCAGCTTGAGAGGGAATGGTCCGGGAAACACCATATATTTT
once	TRBV11-2	NA	TRBJ2-3	CASSPPGTSTDTQYF	TGTGCCAGCAGCCCCCCCGGGACTAGCACAGATACGCAGTATTTT
NA	TRBV5-5	NA	TRBJ2-7	CASSTGMSSYEQYF	TGTGCCAGCAGCACCGGGATGAGCTCCTACGAGCAGTACTTC
NA	TRBV24-1	NA	TRBJ1-1	CATSDRLRRAEAFF	TGTGCCACCAGTGATCGATTAAGGAGGGCTGAAGCTTTCTTT
NA	TRBV27	TRBD1	TRBJ2-5	CASSSSRGETQYF	TGTGCCAGCAGTTCGAGCAGGGGGGAGACCCAGTACTTC
once	TRBV7-6	TRBD2	TRBJ2-1	CASRPGGGTYNEQFF	TGTGCCAGCAGGCCCGGGGGGGGAACTTACAATGAGCAGTTCTTC
NA	TRBV10-1	TRBD1	TRBJ1-5	CASSESAGQGSIRNQPQHF	TGCGCCAGCAGTGAGTCGGCGGGACAGGGGAGTATACGCAATCAGCCCCAGCATTTT
NA	TRBV7-8	TRBD2	TRBJ2-5	CASSTPGSGGVETQYF	TGTGCCAGCAGTACCCCGGGTAGCGGGGGCGTGGAGACCCAGTACTTC
NA	TRBV7-2	NA	TRBJ2-3	CASSLDPSTDTQYF	TGTGCCAGCAGCTTAGATCCTAGCACAGATACGCAGTATTTT
NA	TRBV9	TRBD2	TRBJ2-1	CASSVAPLSGRGDEQFF	TGTGCCAGCAGCGTAGCTCCTCTCAGCGGGAGAGGCGATGAGCAGTTCTTC
NA	TRBV28	TRBD2	TRBJ2-7	CASTSGRSYEQYF	TGTGCCAGCACCAGCGGGAGGTCCTACGAGCAGTACTTC
NA	TRBV6-5	NA	TRBJ1-1	CASSSRFGGTEAFF	TGTGCCAGCAGTTCCAGATTCGGGGGGACTGAAGCTTTCTTT
NA	TRBV6-5	NA	TRBJ1-6	CASSIQGRHSPLHF	TGTGCCAGCAGTATTCAGGGTAGACATTCACCCCTCCACTTT
NA	TRBV6-1	NA	TRBJ2-7	CASSEARQGTTRQYF	TGTGCCAGCAGTGAAGCAAGGCAGGGGACGACCAGGCAGTACTTC
NA	TRBV6-5	NA	TRBJ1-4	CASNRAGEKLFF	TGTGCCAGCAACAGGGCAGGGGAAAAACTGTTTTTT
NA	TRBV10-3	TRBD1	TRBJ1-1	CAIRPTGTEAFF	TGTGCCATCAGACCGACAGGGACTGAAGCTTTCTTT
NA	TRBV19	TRBD2	TRBJ2-3	CASRRTSGGTDTQYF	TGTGCCAGTAGAAGAACTAGCGGGGGAACAGATACGCAGTATTTT
NA	TRBV27	TRBD1	TRBJ1-1	CASSMDRAIGAFF	TGTGCCAGCAGTATGGACAGGGCGATCGGCGCTTTCTTT
NA	TRBV3-1/TRBV3-2	NA	TRBJ2-4	CASSQGAGAKNIQYF	TGTGCCAGCAGCCAGGGTGCAGGGGCCAAAAACATTCAGTACTTC
NA	TRBV29-1	NA	TRBJ1-2	CSVDRDTYGYTF	TGCAGCGTTGATAGGGACACCTATGGCTACACCTTC
once	TRBV3-1/TRBV3-2	NA	TRBJ1-5	CASSQGWEGFQPQHF	TGTGCCAGCAGCCAAGGGTGGGAGGGATTCCAGCCCCAGCATTTT
NA	TRBV6-2/TRBV6-3	NA	TRBJ1-1	CASSYIMNTEAFF	TGTGCCAGCAGTTACATCATGAACACTGAAGCTTTCTTT
NA	TRBV7-3	NA	TRBJ2-5	CASSSTGQPQETQYF	TGTGCCAGCAGCTCCACGGGACAACCCCAAGAGACCCAGTACTTC
NA	TRBV6-5	NA	TRBJ1-1	CASRPQGGAYTEAFF	TGTGCCAGCAGGCCACAGGGTGGGGCGTATACTGAAGCTTTCTTT
few	TRBV7-3	TRBD1	TRBJ2-7	CASSLGQGTYEQYF	TGTGCCAGCAGCTTAGGACAGGGGACCTACGAGCAGTACTTC
NA	TRBV7-9	NA	TRBJ1-1	CASSLTPGTEAFF	TGTGCCAGCAGCTTGACCCCGGGGACTGAAGCTTTCTTT
few	TRBV19	NA	TRBJ1-4	CASSIASATNEKLFF	TGTGCCAGTAGTATAGCCAGCGCAACTAATGAAAAACTGTTTTTT
once	TRBV5-1	TRBD1	TRBJ2-7	CASSIGQGGFYEQYF	TGCGCCAGCAGCATTGGACAGGGTGGTTTCTACGAGCAGTACTTC
NA	TRBV12-5	NA	TRBJ2-1	CASGLNMGPAHEQFF	TGTGCTAGTGGTTTGAATATGGGCCCAGCCCATGAGCAGTTCTTC
NA	TRBV18	TRBD1	TRBJ2-5	CASSWGQADGETQYF	TGTGCCAGCTCATGGGGACAGGCGGATGGAGAGACCCAGTACTTC